The present T cell receptor beta chain was sequenced within a study of T cells in tuberculosis. At the level of the study: The T cells targeted glucose monomycolate, a mycobacterial lipid, via CD1B.

Libraries were prepared by immunoSEQ multiplex PCR; TCRdb keeps only in-frame clonotypes and omits some of them. There are more than 70,000 clones in the sample; around 90% occur only once, and 1.5% to 2% lies in the top ten. The length of the CDR3 is 15 residues. CDR1 is SGHRS, CDR2 YFSETQ, per germline. The junction had 6 bases not matched to a gene; V was cut back by 4 bases and J by 2 bases. Sorting used thawed, overnight-rested PBMC stained with anti-CD3, a viability dye and GMM-loaded CD1B tetramer. C32 glucose monomycolate from Rhodococcus equi was loaded onto the CD1B tetramers. The receptor was isolated from an adult woman with latent tuberculosis. The rearrangement uses TRBV5-1 and TRBJ2-1; TRBD2 agrees at 7 bases. Source material: CD1b-GMM tetramer-negative cells sorted from PBMCs. The CDR3 DNA reads TGCGCCAGCAGCCCGAGCGGGAACCCCTACAATGAGCAGTTCTTC. Its protein is CASSPSGNPYNEQFF.